The 22 T cell receptor beta chains given below trace back to one sample, sequenced in a study of technical replicates of blood from several donors (dated by TCRdb to 2016 to 2017). Library prep was done by the immunoSEQ multiplex PCR assay. The source is immuneACCESS, and TCRdb retained only in-frame sequences with V and J called. Part of the clones is not carried over; for the studies checked, unresolved V genes explain less than half of this, and the remainder is unexplained. For this sample the table gives approximately 69,000 clones, of which about 90% were detected only once. The ten most abundant clones make up less than 5% of the sample. Input material: PBMCs. The source is a human donor in good health. Some clones in this sample may be carry-over from other donors' samples.

The V and J genes are TRBV12-5 and TRBJ1-2; D remains ambiguous. V lost 0 bases, J lost 3 bases, and 23 bases lay in between. This CDR3 comprises 19 residues. Germline V gene sequence: CDR1 LGHNT, CDR2 FRNRAP. CDR3 region: CASGLVVPIKGLGDYGYTF. CDR3 nucleotides: TGTGCTAGTGGTTTGGTAGTGCCAATTAAAGGGCTGGGAGACTATGGCTACACCTTC.

The chain links TRBV4-1 to TRBJ1-4; a weak D match, TRBD1 (5 bases). CDR1 is MGHRA, CDR2 YSYEKL, per germline. Trimming pared 1 base from V and 2 bases from J, leaving 17 bases between. The CDR3 is made up of 18 amino acids. The CDR3 sequence is CASSQGPRVSGTNEKLFF. The CDR3 nucleotides read TGCGCCAGCAGCCAAGGCCCCAGGGTATCCGGGACTAATGAAAAACTGTTTTTT.

This clone was detected ten times or more. The chain links TRBV16 to TRBJ1-2, with D unclear. The germline gives CDR1 KGHSY, CDR2 FQNENV. Trimming removed 0 bases from V and 8 bases from J, with 13 bases in between. This CDR3 contains 14 residues. This CDR3 reads CASSQSARRTGYTF. CDR3 nucleotides: TGTGCCAGCAGCCAATCGGCCAGGCGAACGGGCTACACCTTC. Supplemented by reference TRBV16 and TRBJ1-2, the full variable domain reads GEEVAQTPKHLVRGEGQKAKLYCAPIKGHSYVFWYQQVLKNEFKFLISFQNENVFDETGMPKERFSAKCLPNSPCSLEIQATKLEDSAVYFCASSQSARRTGYTFGSGTRLTVV.

The rearrangement joins TRBV2 to TRBJ1-2, with 7 bases fitting TRBD1. V dropped 2 bases and J dropped 9; count of bases not matched to a gene: 9. Per germline, CDR1 SNHLY and CDR2 FYNNEI. This CDR3 region has 14 residues. The CDR3 DNA sequence: TGTGCCAGCAGTGAAAGGACAGGAGCGTGGAGCTACACCTTC. Protein sequence: CASSERTGAWSYTF.

The chain is built from TRBV5-1 and TRBJ1-1; 8 positions agree with TRBD1. V lost 4 bases, J lost 6 bases, and 8 bases stayed unmatched. CDR3 length equals 14 residues. Germline CDR1 and CDR2: SGHRS and YFSETQ. The CDR3 coding sequence is TGCGCCAGCAGCCCTACAGGGGGTGGGGCTGAAGCTTTCTTT. It is translated as CASSPTGGGAEAFF. Complete variable domain (other parts from reference TRBV5-1 and TRBJ1-1): KAGVTQTPRYLIKTRGQQVTLSCSPISGHRSVSWYQQTPGQGLQFLFEYFSETQRNKGNFPGRFSGRQFSNSRSEMNVSTLELGDSALYLCASSPTGGGAEAFFGQGTRLTVV.

This clone was found once. The chain uses TRBV11-2 and TRBJ2-3; 9 positions agree with TRBD2. Germline values: CDR1 SGHAT, CDR2 FQNNGV. The CDR3 sequence is 16 residues long. The ends lost 2 bases at V and 4 bases at J; junction bases unmatched: 7. The CDR3 nucleotides read TGTGCCAGCAGCTTATTGGCGGGGGGGCTGGCAGATACGCAGTATTTT. Residues: CASSLLAGGLADTQYF.

The chain links TRBV9 to TRBJ2-5, with 8 bases matching TRBD1. CDR3 length equals 14 residues. Germline CDR1 is SGDLS and CDR2 is YYNGEE. Losses at the gene ends were 2 bases for V and 5 bases for J; bases not matched to a gene: 5. The CDR3 reads CASSVSGGSETQYF. The DNA of the CDR3 is TGTGCCAGCAGCGTCTCAGGGGGCTCGGAGACCCAGTACTTC.

The J gene is TRBJ1-2, the V gene TRBV9; 10 bases map to TRBD1. The ends lost 3 bases at V and 3 bases at J; junction bases unmatched: 2. CDR1 is SGDLS, CDR2 YYNGEE, per germline. There are 14 residues in the CDR3. In DNA form, the CDR3 reads TGTGCCAGCAGCGCCGGACAGGGGGACTATGGCTACACCTTC. Protein: CASSAGQGDYGYTF.

The chain employs TRBV2 and TRBJ1-5; 7 bases match TRBD1. Trimming cost V 4 bases and J 4 bases; bases outside gene matches: 4. The germline gives CDR1 SNHLY, CDR2 FYNNEI. The CDR3 spans 14 residues. In nucleotides, the CDR3 is TGTGCCAGCAGTGCAGGACAGGATAATCAGCCCCAGCATTTT. As protein: CASSAGQDNQPQHF. The complete variable domain, with remaining parts taken from reference TRBV2 and TRBJ1-5, reads EPEVTQTPSHQVTQMGQEVILRCVPISNHLYFYWYRQILGQKVEFLVSFYNNEISEKSEIFDDQFSVERPDGSNFTLKIRSTKLEDSAMYFCASSAGQDNQPQHFGDGTRLSIL.

The chain employs TRBV7-2 and TRBJ1-1; D remains unclear. This CDR3 is built from 15 residues. V lost 1 base, J lost 1 base, and 10 bases lay in between. The germline gives CDR1 SGHTA, CDR2 FQGNSA. CDR3 DNA: TGTGCCAGCAGCTTAGAGGCGGTCAGGAACACTGAAGCTTTCTTT. Encoded protein: CASSLEAVRNTEAFF.

The chain uses TRBV30 and TRBJ1-4; D may be TRBD1 (5 bases). CDR3 length: 15 residues. Between the trimmed V and J ends, which lost 4 bases and 0 bases, there was a span of 12 bases. Germline lookup yields CDR1 GTSNPN and CDR2 SVGIG (reference sequence). CDR3 protein: CAWKAGVATNEKLFF. CDR3 nucleotides: TGTGCCTGGAAAGCGGGGGTTGCAACTAATGAAAAACTGTTTTTT.

The chain joins TRBV10-1 to TRBJ1-2, with 9 nucleotides matching TRBD1. The V segment lost 5 bases and the J segment 7 bases; nucleotides outside the gene matches: 8. This CDR3 region has 14 residues. Germline values: CDR1 WNHNN, CDR2 SYGVQD (reference sequence). The CDR3 loop is CASSKGTGRAGYTF. The CDR3 DNA reads as TGCGCCAGCAGTAAGGGGACAGGGAGGGCTGGCTACACCTTC.

J is TRBJ1-4 and V is TRBV5-4; D is possibly TRBD1 (6 bases). V was shortened by 3 bases and J by 1 base, with 10 bases between the two germline ends. There are 15 residues in the CDR3. The V gene's germline CDR1 is SGHNT and CDR2 YYREEE (reference sequence). The CDR3 DNA follows: TGTGCCAGCAGCTCAGGGGACCGAACTAATGAAAAACTGTTTTTT. It translates to CASSSGDRTNEKLFF.

V gene TRBV19 combines with J gene TRBJ2-7; 8 nucleotides align to TRBD1. V was clipped by 6 bases and J by 6 bases; unmatched bases: 10. The CDR3 is 14 amino acids. Germline values: CDR1 LNHDA, CDR2 SQIVND (reference sequence). CDR3 coding DNA: TGTGCCAGTAGAGCGACAGGGGCCGGCGCCGAGCAGTACTTC. This sequence encodes CASRATGAGAEQYF.

V and J are TRBV18 and TRBJ2-1, with 8 positions matching TRBD2. The CDR3 has 15 amino acids. Germline trimming cut 0 bases from V and 8 bases from J; bases unmatched to any gene: 6. Germline V gene data show CDR1 as KGHSH and CDR2 as LQKENI. The CDR3 sequence is CASSPPSGGNYEQFF. The DNA for the CDR3 is TGTGCCAGCTCACCACCAAGCGGGGGTAATTATGAGCAGTTCTTC.

The sample holds one count of this clone. This rearrangement joins TRBV7-2 to TRBJ1-5, with 12 positions matching TRBD1. V lost 5 bases and J lost 5; bases outside the gene matches: 7. The germline V gene encodes CDR1 SGHTA and CDR2 FQGNSA. The CDR3 is made up of 16 amino acids. The CDR3 nucleotides read TGTGCCAGCAGCCTCCAGGGGGACAGGGGGCATCAGCCCCAGCATTTT. Translated, it gives CASSLQGDRGHQPQHF.

The J gene is TRBJ1-5, the V gene TRBV30; unclear D gene. CDR3 length equals 13 residues. V shed 4 bases and J shed 0 bases, with 7 bases lying between them. The germline CDR1 and CDR2 sequences are GTSNPN and SVGIG (reference sequence). CDR3 nucleotide sequence: TGTGCCTGGACCCCCCATAGCAATCAGCCCCAGCATTTT. Its protein product is CAWTPHSNQPQHF.

The rearrangement links TRBV5-1 to TRBJ2-7; perhaps TRBD1 as D (6 bases). The CDR3 consists of 14 residues. Germline loops: CDR1 SGHRS, CDR2 YFSETQ. The V end lost 0 bases, the J end lost 3 bases, and 10 bases lay between the germline ends. The CDR3: CASSLEQGLYEQYF. The CDR3 DNA follows: TGCGCCAGCAGCTTGGAGCAGGGGCTCTACGAGCAGTACTTC.

This clone was seen just once. This rearrangement joins TRBV10-3 to TRBJ1-2; weak D call: TRBD1 (5 bases). The CDR3 is made up of 12 amino acids. Per the germline V gene, CDR1 is ENHRY and CDR2 is SYGVKD. The V end was cut by 6 bases, the J end by 3 bases, with 8 bases between. CDR3 amino acids: CAIRTEHYGYTF. The CDR3 coding sequence is TGTGCCATCAGGACAGAGCACTATGGCTACACCTTC.

The chain links TRBV4-3 to TRBJ2-3; TRBD2 agrees at 7 bases. The germline gives CDR1 LGHNA, CDR2 YSLEER. V was clipped by 0 bases and J by 6 bases; unmatched bases: 3. The CDR3 has 14 residues. The CDR3 region is CASSQDLAEDTQYF. The CDR3 DNA is TGCGCCAGCAGCCAAGATCTAGCGGAGGATACGCAGTATTTT.

DNA for the CDR3: TGCGCCAGCAGCTTGGCCTGGGGGCGGATCACCGGGGAGCTGTTTTTT. Its protein is CASSLAWGRITGELFF. V and J are TRBV5-1 and TRBJ2-2; a possible D gene is TRBD1 (6 bases). CDR1 and CDR2 from the germline V gene are SGHRS and YFSETQ. The CDR3 loop spans 16 amino acids. With 0 bases removed from V and 4 bases from J, the gap between germline ends came to 13 bases.

The V gene is TRBV4-3, the J gene TRBJ2-1; 7 nucleotides agree with TRBD2. Per the germline V gene, CDR1 is LGHNA and CDR2 is YSLEER. V was clipped by 0 bases and J by 9 bases; unmatched bases: 2. The CDR3 totals 13 residues. The DNA for the CDR3 is TGCGCCAGCAGCCAAGATGCGGGGGTTGAGCAGTTCTTC. Residues: CASSQDAGVEQFF.